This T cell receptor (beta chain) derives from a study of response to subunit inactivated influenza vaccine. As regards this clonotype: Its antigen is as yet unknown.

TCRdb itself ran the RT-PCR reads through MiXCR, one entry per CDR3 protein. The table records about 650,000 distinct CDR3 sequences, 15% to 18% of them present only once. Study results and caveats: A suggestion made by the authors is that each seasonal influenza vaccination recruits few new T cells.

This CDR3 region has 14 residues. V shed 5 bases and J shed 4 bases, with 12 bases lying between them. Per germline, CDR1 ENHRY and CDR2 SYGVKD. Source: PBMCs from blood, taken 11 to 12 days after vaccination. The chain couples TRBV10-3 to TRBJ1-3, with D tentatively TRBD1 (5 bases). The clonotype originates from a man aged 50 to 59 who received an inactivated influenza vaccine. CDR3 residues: CAISTTGFGNTIYF. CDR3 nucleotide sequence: TGTGCCATCAGTACAACAGGTTTCGGAAACACCATATATTTT.